The clone carrying this TCR beta chain was observed at least ten times. Antigen: not known. These data belong to a study of identical twins. Study-wide findings and caveats: Out-of-frame alpha sequences that twins shared showed excess low generation probability.

Trimming stripped 3 bases from V and 3 bases from J, with 11 bases between. Germline CDR1 KGHDR, CDR2 SFDVKD. This CDR3 is built from 14 residues. From the 5' RACE reads, TCRdb called clonotypes with MiXCR, one entry per CDR3 protein. The table shows hundreds of thousands of distinct CDR3 sequences, with around 5.7% occurring only once. The V gene is TRBV24-1, the J gene TRBJ2-7; D unresolved. This sequence was found in a man aged 18 to 29 in good health. The sample comprised naive T cells sorted from blood. The CDR3 coding sequence is TGTGCCACCAGTGATCGCGACAAGAACTACGAGCAGTACGTC. It translates to CATSDRDKNYEQYV.